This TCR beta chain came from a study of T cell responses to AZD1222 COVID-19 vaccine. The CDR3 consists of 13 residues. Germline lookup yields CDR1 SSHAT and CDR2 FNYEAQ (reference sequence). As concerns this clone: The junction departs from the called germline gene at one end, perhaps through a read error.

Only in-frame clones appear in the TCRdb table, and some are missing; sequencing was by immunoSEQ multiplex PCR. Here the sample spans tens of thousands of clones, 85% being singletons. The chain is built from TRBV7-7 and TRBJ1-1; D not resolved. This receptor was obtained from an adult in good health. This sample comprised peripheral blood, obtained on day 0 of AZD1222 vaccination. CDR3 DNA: TGTGCTAGCAGTTTAAGGTCGAACACTGAAGCTTTCTTT. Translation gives CASSLRSNTEAFF.